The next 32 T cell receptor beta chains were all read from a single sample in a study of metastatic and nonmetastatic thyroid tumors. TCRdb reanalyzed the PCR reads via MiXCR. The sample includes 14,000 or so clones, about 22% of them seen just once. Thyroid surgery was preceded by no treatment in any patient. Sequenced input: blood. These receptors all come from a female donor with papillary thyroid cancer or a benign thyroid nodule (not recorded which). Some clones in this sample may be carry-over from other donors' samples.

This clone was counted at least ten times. Here the CDR3 reads CASSVLPIGETQYF. For the CDR3, the DNA is TGTGCCAGCAGCGTTTTACCAATTGGGGAGACCCAGTACTTC. The chain combines TRBV9 with TRBJ2-5, with D hard to call. V was trimmed by 2 bases and J by 5 bases, leaving 13 bases between them. CDR1 is SGDLS and CDR2 is YYNGEE in the germline V gene. The CDR3 spans 14 residues.

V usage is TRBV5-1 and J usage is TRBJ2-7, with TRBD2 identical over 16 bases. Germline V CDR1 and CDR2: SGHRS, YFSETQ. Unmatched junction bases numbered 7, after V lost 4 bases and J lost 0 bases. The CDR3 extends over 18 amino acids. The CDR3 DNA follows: TGCGCCAGCAGCCAACCGGGACTAGCGGGAGGGTACTCCTACGAGCAGTACTTC. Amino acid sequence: CASSQPGLAGGYSYEQYF.

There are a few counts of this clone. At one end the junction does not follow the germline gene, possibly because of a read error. CDR3 region: CASSSIPGAAFLNTVAFF. The CDR3 nucleotides read TGTGCCAGCAGCTCCATTCCCGGGGCGGCTTTTTTGAACACTGTAGCTTTCTTT. This chain links TRBV12-3 or TRBV12-4 with TRBJ1-1, with D possibly TRBD1 on 5 matching bases. This CDR3 contains 18 residues.

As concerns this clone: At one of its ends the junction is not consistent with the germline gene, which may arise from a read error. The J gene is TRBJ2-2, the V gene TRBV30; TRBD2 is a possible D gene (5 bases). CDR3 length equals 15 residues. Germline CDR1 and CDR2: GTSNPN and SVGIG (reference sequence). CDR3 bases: TGTGCCTGGACCACTTTACTCGGGAACACCAGGGAGCTGTTTTTT. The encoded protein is CAWTTLLGNTRELFF.

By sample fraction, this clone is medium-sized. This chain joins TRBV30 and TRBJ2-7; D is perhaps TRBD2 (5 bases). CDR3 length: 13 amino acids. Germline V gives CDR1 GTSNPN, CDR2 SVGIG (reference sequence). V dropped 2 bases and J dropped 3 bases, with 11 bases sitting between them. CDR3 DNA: TGTGCCTGGAGTATCGGGGTCCTCTACGAGCAGTACTTC. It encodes CAWSIGVLYEQYF.

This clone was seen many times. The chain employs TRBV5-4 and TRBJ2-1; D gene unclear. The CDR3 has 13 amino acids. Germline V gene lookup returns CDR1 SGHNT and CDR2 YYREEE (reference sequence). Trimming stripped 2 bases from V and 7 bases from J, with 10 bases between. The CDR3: CASSLIVQNEQFF. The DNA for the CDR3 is TGTGCCAGCAGCTTAATTGTCCAGAATGAGCAGTTCTTC.

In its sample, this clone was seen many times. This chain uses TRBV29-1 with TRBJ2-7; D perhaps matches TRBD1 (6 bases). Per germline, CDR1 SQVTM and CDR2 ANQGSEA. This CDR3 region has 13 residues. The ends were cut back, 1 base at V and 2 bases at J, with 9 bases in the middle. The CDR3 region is CSVEGDTTYEQYF. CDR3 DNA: TGCAGCGTTGAAGGGGACACAACCTACGAGCAGTACTTC.

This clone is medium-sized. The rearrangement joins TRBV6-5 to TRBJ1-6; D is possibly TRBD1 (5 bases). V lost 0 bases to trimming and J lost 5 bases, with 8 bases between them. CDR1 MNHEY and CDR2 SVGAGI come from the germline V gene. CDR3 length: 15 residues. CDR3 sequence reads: CASSYSQVDNSPLHF. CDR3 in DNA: TGTGCCAGCAGTTACTCACAGGTGGATAATTCACCCCTCCACTTT.

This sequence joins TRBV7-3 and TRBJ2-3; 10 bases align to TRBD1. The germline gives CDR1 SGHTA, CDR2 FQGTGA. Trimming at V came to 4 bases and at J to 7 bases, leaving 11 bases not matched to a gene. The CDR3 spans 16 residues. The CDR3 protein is CASSWGQGKGLNTQYF. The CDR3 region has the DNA TGTGCCAGCAGCTGGGGACAGGGGAAAGGGTTGAATACGCAGTATTTT.

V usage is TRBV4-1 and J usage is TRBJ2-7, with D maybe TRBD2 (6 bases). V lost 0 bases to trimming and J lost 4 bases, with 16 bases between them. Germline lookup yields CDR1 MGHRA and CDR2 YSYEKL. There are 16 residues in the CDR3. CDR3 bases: TGCGCCAGCAGCCAAGAAACGAGGGGTAGCGGTTACGAGCAGTACTTC. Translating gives CASSQETRGSGYEQYF.

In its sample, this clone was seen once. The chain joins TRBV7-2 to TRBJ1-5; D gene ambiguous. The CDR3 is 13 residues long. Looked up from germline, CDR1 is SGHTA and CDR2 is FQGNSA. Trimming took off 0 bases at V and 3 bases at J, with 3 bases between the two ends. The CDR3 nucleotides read TGTGCCAGCAGCTTAGCAGACAATCAGCCCCAGCATTTT. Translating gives CASSLADNQPQHF.

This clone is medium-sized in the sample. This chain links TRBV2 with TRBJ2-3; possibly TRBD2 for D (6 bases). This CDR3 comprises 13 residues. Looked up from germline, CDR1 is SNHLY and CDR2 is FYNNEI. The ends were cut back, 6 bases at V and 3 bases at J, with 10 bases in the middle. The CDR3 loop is CASRWRETDTQYF. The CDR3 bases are TGTGCCAGCAGGTGGAGGGAGACAGATACGCAGTATTTT.

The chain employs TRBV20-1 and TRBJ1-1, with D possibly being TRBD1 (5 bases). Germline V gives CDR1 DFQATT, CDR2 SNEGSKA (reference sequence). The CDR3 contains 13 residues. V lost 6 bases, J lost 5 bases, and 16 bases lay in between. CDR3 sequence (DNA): TGCAGTGCCGAGGGTGACGGGACGACTGAAGCTTTCTTT. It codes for CSAEGDGTTEAFF.

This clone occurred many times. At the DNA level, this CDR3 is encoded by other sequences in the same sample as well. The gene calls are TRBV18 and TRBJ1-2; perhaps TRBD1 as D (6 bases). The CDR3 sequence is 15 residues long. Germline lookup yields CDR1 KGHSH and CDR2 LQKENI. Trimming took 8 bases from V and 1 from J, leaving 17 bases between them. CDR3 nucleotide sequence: TGTGCCAGCGCACTAGGGGGACACAGTAACTATGGCTACACCTTC. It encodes CASALGGHSNYGYTF. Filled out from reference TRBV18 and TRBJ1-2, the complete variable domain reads NAGVMQNPRHLVRRRGQEARLRCSPMKGHSHVYWYRQLPEEGLKFMVYLQKENIIDESGMPKERFSAEFPKEGPSILRIQQVVRGDSAAYFCASALGGHSNYGYTFGSGTRLTVV.

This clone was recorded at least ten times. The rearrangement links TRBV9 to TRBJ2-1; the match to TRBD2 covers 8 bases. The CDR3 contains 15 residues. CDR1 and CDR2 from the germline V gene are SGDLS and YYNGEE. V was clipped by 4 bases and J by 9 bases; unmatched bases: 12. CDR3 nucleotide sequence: TGTGCCAGCAGCCCCGTGGTAGCGGGAACACCTGAGCAGTTCTTC. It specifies CASSPVVAGTPEQFF.

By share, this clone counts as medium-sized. The DNA of the CDR3 is TGTGCCATCAGTGATGGGGATGGCTACACCTTC. Its translation: CAISDGDGYTF. The chain combines TRBV10-3 with TRBJ1-2; D gene uncertain. V gave up 3 bases and J gave up 6 bases, with 5 bases separating them. The CDR3 contains 11 residues. CDR1 is ENHRY and CDR2 is SYGVKD in the germline V gene.

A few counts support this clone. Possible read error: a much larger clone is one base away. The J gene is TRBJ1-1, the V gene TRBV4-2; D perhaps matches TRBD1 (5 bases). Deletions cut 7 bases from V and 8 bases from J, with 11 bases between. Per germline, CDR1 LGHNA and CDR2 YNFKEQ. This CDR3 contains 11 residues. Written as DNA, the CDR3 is TGTGCCAGCATCCTCGACAGAGAAGCTTTCTTT. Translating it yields CASILDREAFF.

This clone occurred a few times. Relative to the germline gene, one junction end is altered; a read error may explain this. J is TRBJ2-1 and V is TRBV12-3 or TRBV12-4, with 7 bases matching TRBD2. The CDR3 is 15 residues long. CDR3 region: CVSSLVLADGTEQFF. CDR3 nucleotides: TGTGTCAGCAGTCTGGTCCTAGCGGATGGGACGGAGCAGTTCTTC.

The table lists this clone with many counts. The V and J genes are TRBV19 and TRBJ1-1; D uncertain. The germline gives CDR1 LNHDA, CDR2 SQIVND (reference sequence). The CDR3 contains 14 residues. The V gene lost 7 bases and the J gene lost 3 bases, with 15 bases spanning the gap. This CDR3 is CASNPRGIYTEAFF. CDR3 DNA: TGTGCCAGTAACCCTAGAGGGATATACACTGAAGCTTTCTTT.

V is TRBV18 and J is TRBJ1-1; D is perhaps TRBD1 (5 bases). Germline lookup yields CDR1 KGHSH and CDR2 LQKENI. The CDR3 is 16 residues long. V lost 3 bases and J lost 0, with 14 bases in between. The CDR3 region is CASSPVQALVNTEAFF. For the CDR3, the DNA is TGTGCCAGCTCACCCGTACAGGCGCTTGTGAACACTGAAGCTTTCTTT.

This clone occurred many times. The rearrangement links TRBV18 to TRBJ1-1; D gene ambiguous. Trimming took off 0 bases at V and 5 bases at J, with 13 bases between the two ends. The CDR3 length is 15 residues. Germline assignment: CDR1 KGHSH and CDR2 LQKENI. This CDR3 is CASSPPLPAGTEAFF. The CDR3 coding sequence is TGTGCCAGCTCACCACCGCTTCCCGCTGGGACTGAAGCTTTCTTT.

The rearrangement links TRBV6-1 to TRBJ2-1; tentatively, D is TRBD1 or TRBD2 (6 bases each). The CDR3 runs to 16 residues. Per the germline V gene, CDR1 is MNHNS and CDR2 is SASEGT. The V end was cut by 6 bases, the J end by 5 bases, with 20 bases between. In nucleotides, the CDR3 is TGTGCCAGCAGGGATCCCGGGGGCGGGAAGGACAATGAGCAGTTCTTC. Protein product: CASRDPGGGKDNEQFF.

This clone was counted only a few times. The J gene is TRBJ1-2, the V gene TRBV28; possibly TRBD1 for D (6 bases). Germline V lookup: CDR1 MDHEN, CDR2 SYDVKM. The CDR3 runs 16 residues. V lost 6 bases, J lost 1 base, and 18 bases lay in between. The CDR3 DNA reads TGTGCCAGCAGCATTAACCCTGGACAGCATAACTATGGCTACACCTTC. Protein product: CASSINPGQHNYGYTF.

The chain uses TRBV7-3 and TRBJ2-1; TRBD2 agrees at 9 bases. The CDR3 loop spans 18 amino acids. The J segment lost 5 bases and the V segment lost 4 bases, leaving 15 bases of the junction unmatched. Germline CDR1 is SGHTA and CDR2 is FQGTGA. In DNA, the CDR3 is TGTGCCAGCAGCTCAAACCAGGCGGGCCTAGCGGGGAACAATGAGCAGTTCTTC. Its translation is CASSSNQAGLAGNNEQFF.

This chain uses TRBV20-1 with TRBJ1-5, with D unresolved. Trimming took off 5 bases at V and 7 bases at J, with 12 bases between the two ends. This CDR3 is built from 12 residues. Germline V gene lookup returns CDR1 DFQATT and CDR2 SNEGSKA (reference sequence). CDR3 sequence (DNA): TGCAGTGCTGACGCTATCGGGCAGCCCCAGCATTTT. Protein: CSADAIGQPQHF.

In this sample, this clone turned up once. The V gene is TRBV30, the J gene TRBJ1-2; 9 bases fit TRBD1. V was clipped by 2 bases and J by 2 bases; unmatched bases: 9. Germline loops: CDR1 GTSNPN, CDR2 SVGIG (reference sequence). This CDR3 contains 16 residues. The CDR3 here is CAWSNPRDRANYGYTF. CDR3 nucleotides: TGTGCCTGGAGTAATCCACGGGACAGGGCGAACTATGGCTACACCTTC.

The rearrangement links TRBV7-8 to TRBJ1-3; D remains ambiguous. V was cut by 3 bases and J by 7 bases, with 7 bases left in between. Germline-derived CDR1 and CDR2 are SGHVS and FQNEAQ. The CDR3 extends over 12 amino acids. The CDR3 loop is CASSFGSNTIYF. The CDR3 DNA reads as TGTGCCAGCAGCTTTGGAAGCAACACCATATATTTT.

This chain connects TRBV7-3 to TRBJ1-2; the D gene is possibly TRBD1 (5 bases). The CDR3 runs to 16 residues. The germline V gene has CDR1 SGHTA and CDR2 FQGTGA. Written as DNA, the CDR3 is TGTGAAAGCAGCTTAGAAGCTCGGGGCCTTGGCTATGGCTACACCTTC. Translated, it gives CESSLEARGLGYGYTF.

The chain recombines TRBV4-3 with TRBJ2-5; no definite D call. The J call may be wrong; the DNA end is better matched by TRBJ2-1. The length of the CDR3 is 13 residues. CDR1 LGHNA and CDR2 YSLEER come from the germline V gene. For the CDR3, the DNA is TGCGCCAGCAGCCAAGATTTCAACAATGAGCAGTTCTTC. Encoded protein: CASSQDFNNEQFF.

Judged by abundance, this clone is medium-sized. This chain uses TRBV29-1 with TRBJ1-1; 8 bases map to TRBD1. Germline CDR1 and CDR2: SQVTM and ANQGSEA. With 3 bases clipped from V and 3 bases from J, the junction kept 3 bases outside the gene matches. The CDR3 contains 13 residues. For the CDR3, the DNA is TGCAGCGTTGACGAGACAGGGGACACTGAAGCTTTCTTT. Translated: CSVDETGDTEAFF. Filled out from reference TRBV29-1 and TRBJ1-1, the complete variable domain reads SAVISQKPSRDICQRGTSLTIQCQVDSQVTMMFWYRQQPGQSLTLIATANQGSEATYESGFVIDKFPISRPNLTFSTLTVSNMSPEDSSIYLCSVDETGDTEAFFGQGTRLTVV.

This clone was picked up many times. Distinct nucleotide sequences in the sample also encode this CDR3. CDR3 residues: CASSGLAGRSPGELFF. In nucleotides, the CDR3 is TGTGCCAGCAGTGGACTAGCAGGAAGATCACCGGGGGAGCTGTTTTTT. This chain connects TRBV27 to TRBJ2-2, with 8 bases fitting TRBD2. The V and J ends lost 5 bases and 8 bases, in that order; junction bases with no gene match: 13. Germline V gives CDR1 MNHEY, CDR2 SMNVEV (reference sequence). This CDR3 contains 16 residues.

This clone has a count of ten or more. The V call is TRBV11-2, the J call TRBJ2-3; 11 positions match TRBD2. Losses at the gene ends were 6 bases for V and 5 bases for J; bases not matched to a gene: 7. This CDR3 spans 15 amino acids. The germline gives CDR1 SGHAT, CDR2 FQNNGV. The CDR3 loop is CASSPTSGDGDTQYF. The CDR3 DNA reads TGTGCCAGCAGTCCGACTAGCGGGGATGGAGATACGCAGTATTTT. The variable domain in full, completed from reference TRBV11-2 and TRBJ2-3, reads EAGVAQSPRYKIIEKRQSVAFWCNPISGHATLYWYQQILGQGPKLLIQFQNNGVVDDSQLPKDRFSAERLKGVDSTLKIQPAKLEDSAVYLCASSPTSGDGDTQYFGPGTRLTVL.